This passage covers 8 T cell receptor beta chains from one sample sequenced in a study of cytomegalovirus exposure and HLA in healthy donors. PCR amplification relied on 60 Vbeta primers (plus 13 Jbeta primers). Measured with immunoSEQ multiplex PCR; TCRdb has only the in-frame clones, and not every one. The table has under 150,000 clones, more than 70% seen once; the top ten hold approximately 1%. Sequenced: PBMCs. All receptors come from a human donor in good health.

The chain combines TRBV7-9 with TRBJ1-1; D might be TRBD1 (5 bases). Germline loops: CDR1 SEHNR, CDR2 FQNEAQ (reference sequence). The germline V and J ends were trimmed by 6 bases and 6 bases, with 17 bases remaining between them. The CDR3 is 14 residues long. The DNA for the CDR3 is TGTGCCAGCAGGCCCGAGGGGAGGTTTTCTGAAGCTTTCTTT. This translates into CASRPEGRFSEAFF. Filled out from reference TRBV7-9 and TRBJ1-1, the complete variable domain reads DTGVSQNPRHKITKRGQNVTFRCDPISEHNRLYWYRQTLGQGPEFLTYFQNEAQLEKSRLLSDRFSAERPKGSFSTLEIQRTEQGDSAMYLCASRPEGRFSEAFFGQGTRLTVV.

The chain employs TRBV10-3 and TRBJ1-6; weak D call: TRBD1 (5 bases). The CDR3 is 13 amino acids. Germline V gene data show CDR1 as ENHRY and CDR2 as SYGVKD. V was trimmed by 6 bases and J by 8 bases, leaving 11 bases between them. CDR3 nucleotides: TGTGCCATCAGAGGGGCGGGGGATTCACCCCTCCACTTT. This translates into CAIRGAGDSPLHF.

The rearrangement joins TRBV28 to TRBJ1-2; tentatively, D is TRBD1 (5 bases). The germline V gene encodes CDR1 MDHEN and CDR2 SYDVKM. CDR3 length: 12 residues. V lost 3 bases and J 6 bases, leaving 8 bases between the germline ends. The CDR3 is CASSFQGNGYTF. CDR3 nucleotide sequence: TGTGCCAGCAGTTTTCAGGGTAATGGCTACACCTTC.

About this clone itself: The sample contains more than one DNA sequence encoding this CDR3. V gene TRBV7-8 combines with J gene TRBJ2-1, with a weak D call TRBD2 (5 bases). Germline V gives CDR1 SGHVS, CDR2 FQNEAQ. The CDR3 has 15 amino acids. V was shortened by 0 bases and J by 3 bases, with 9 bases between the two germline ends. This chain's CDR3 is CASSLAAGNYNEQFF. In nucleotides, the CDR3 is TGTGCCAGCAGCTTAGCGGCGGGCAACTACAATGAGCAGTTCTTC.

The V gene is TRBV7-2, the J gene TRBJ2-1; 7 positions agree with TRBD1. In germline, CDR1 is SGHTA, CDR2 FQGNSA. The ends lost 11 bases at V and 3 bases at J; junction bases unmatched: 4. This CDR3 has 12 residues. The CDR3 DNA reads as TGTGCCTCCGCAGGGGGCTACAATGAGCAGTTCTTC. It is translated as CASAGGYNEQFF. Filled out from reference TRBV7-2 and TRBJ2-1, the complete variable domain reads GAGVSQSPSNKVTEKGKDVELRCDPISGHTALYWYRQSLGQGLEFLIYFQGNSAPDKSGLPSDRFSAERTGGSVSTLTIQRTQQEDSAVYLCASAGGYNEQFFGPGTRLTVL.

This chain links TRBV4-1 with TRBJ1-2, with 8 bases matching TRBD1. Germline CDR1 is MGHRA and CDR2 is YSYEKL. V shed 1 base, J shed 0 bases, and the junction held 1 base outside the gene matches. The CDR3 length is 15 residues. Written as DNA, the CDR3 is TGCGCCAGCAGCCAAGGACAGGGGACTAACTATGGCTACACCTTC. This encodes CASSQGQGTNYGYTF.

V usage is TRBV7-6 and J usage is TRBJ2-1; D is possibly TRBD1 (5 bases). There are 11 residues in the CDR3. Per germline, CDR1 SGHVS and CDR2 FNYEAQ. V was cut by 7 bases and J by 6 bases, with 7 bases left in between. CDR3 residues: CASNQGNEQFF. The CDR3, as DNA: TGTGCCAGCAACCAGGGCAATGAGCAGTTCTTC.

The chain recombines TRBV7-6 with TRBJ2-1, with 10 bases lining up with TRBD2. Germline lookup yields CDR1 SGHVS and CDR2 FNYEAQ. CDR3 size: 16 residues. After removal of 2 bases from V and 4 bases from J, the junction contained 5 bases not matched to a gene. The CDR3 region is CASSLLVSGGYNEQFF. The CDR3 nucleotides are TGTGCCAGCAGCTTACTGGTTAGCGGGGGGTACAATGAGCAGTTCTTC.